This T cell receptor (beta chain) was observed in a study of cytomegalovirus exposure and HLA in healthy donors. Study-level results: Rare sequences made up most TCRs, while some public TCRs were found in many donors.

The PCR made use of 60 Vbeta and 13 Jbeta primers. The table came from immunoSEQ multiplex PCR; TCRdb's copy has only in-frame clones and leaves some out. Of about 130,000 clones in the sample, more than 65% were seen once. The CDR3 runs 15 residues. J lost 2 bases, V lost 7 bases, and 11 bases had no gene match. Germline loops: CDR1 SGHRS, CDR2 YFSETQ. On this clone itself: Its antigen is not known.

The chain uses TRBV5-1 and TRBJ2-5, with 7 nucleotides matching TRBD2. The sample taken for sequencing was PBMCs. The TCR was taken from a woman aged 55-69 years in good health and CMV-seropositive. The CDR3 DNA sequence: TGCGCCAGCTCTTCGGGGGGAGCGGGGCAAGAGACCCAGTACTTC. It codes for CASSSGGAGQETQYF.